This T cell receptor (beta chain) was sequenced during a study of T cell responses to AZD1222 COVID-19 vaccine. Study findings and constraints: Every sample of the repertoires postdated the peak T cell response. Seropositive at baseline were only a handful of AZD1222 recipients.

The V end was cut by 3 bases, the J end by 8 bases, with 20 bases between. Germline V gene sequence: CDR1 SGDLS, CDR2 YYNGEE. The CDR3 is made up of 15 amino acids. Only in-frame clones appear in the TCRdb table, and some are missing; sequencing was by immunoSEQ multiplex PCR. The top ten clones hold approximately 20% of a sample with over 100,000 clones, 86% of them seen once. Note on this clone: Its antigen is currently unknown.

The rearrangement joins TRBV9 to TRBJ1-2; weak D call: TRBD1 (6 bases). The source is an adult in good health. The material sequenced was peripheral blood, taken on day 0 of AZD1222 vaccination. CDR3 nucleotide sequence: TGTGCCAGCAGCGGAGGGGGGAAGAGTGGGAGCGGCTACACCTTC. This encodes CASSGGGKSGSGYTF.